This T cell receptor (beta chain) was sequenced in a study of cytomegalovirus exposure and HLA in healthy donors. Points from the study as a whole: The Asian-associated ancestry cluster reportedly had fewer N-insertions than the approximately 700-donor mean in a later analysis.

The CDR3 covers 14 residues. The germline gives CDR1 SGHTA, CDR2 FQGNSA. Trimming removed 1 base at V and 8 bases at J, with 14 bases between. Points on this clone: The antigen is unknown.

The PCR used 60 Vbeta and 13 Jbeta primers. Profiled with immunoSEQ multiplex PCR; TCRdb holds only in-frame clones, not every one. The data contain approximately 140,000 clones, roughly 79% of them singletons. The material sequenced was PBMCs. The TCR was taken from a woman in her forties in good health and CMV-seropositive. This chain uses TRBV7-2 with TRBJ1-2; no reliable D call. The chain's CDR3 is CASSLEQRPRGYTF. The CDR3 bases are TGTGCCAGCAGCTTAGAGCAGCGGCCTCGGGGCTACACCTTC.